Listed here are 12 T cell receptor beta chains from one sample, sequenced in a study of cytomegalovirus exposure and HLA in healthy donors. The PCR ran on 60 Vbeta and 13 Jbeta primers. The assay was immunoSEQ multiplex PCR, and TCRdb's table has in-frame clones only and misses some. This table holds about 110,000 clones, 60% to 70% found once. Sample: PBMCs. These receptors all stem from a young man in good health and CMV-seropositive.

This clone was counted only a few times. This rearrangement joins TRBV2 to TRBJ2-7; 9 bases are a match to TRBD1. The CDR3 loop spans 15 amino acids. With 1 base clipped from V and 3 bases from J, the junction kept 4 bases outside the gene matches. The germline gives CDR1 SNHLY, CDR2 FYNNEI. The CDR3 region has the DNA TGTGCCAGCAGTGAAGGGACAGGGGTTTTCTACGAGCAGTACTTC. Translated: CASSEGTGVFYEQYF.

The genes are TRBV7-9 and TRBJ1-6; D remains unclear. The CDR3 spans 14 residues. Germline V gives CDR1 SEHNR, CDR2 FQNEAQ (reference sequence). Between the trimmed V and J ends, which lost 5 bases and 5 bases, there was a span of 10 bases. CDR3 loop: CASSPGANNSPLHF. In nucleotides, the CDR3 is TGTGCCAGCAGCCCTGGAGCTAATAATTCACCCCTCCACTTT.

V usage is TRBV11-2 and J usage is TRBJ1-4; 11 bases match TRBD1. CDR3 length: 14 amino acids. V was clipped by 4 bases and J by 7 bases; unmatched bases: 2. CDR1 and CDR2 from the germline V gene are SGHAT and FQNNGV. CDR3 DNA sequence: TGTGCCAGCAGCTCCGGGACAGGGGGTGAAAAACTGTTTTTT. Its translation: CASSSGTGGEKLFF.

The rearrangement joins TRBV5-1 to TRBJ2-3, with 8 bases lining up with TRBD2. Germline V gives CDR1 SGHRS, CDR2 YFSETQ. The CDR3 sequence is 14 residues long. The J segment lost 5 bases and the V segment lost 2 bases, leaving 4 bases of the junction unmatched. In nucleotides, the CDR3 is TGCGCCAGCAGCTTCCTTAGCGGGGAAGATACGCAGTATTTT. Its protein is CASSFLSGEDTQYF. The variable domain in full, completed from reference TRBV5-1 and TRBJ2-3, reads KAGVTQTPRYLIKTRGQQVTLSCSPISGHRSVSWYQQTPGQGLQFLFEYFSETQRNKGNFPGRFSGRQFSNSRSEMNVSTLELGDSALYLCASSFLSGEDTQYFGPGTRLTVL.

This clone was counted only a few times. The V gene is TRBV19, the J gene TRBJ1-2; 9 positions agree with TRBD1. Germline V gives CDR1 LNHDA, CDR2 SQIVND (reference sequence). The length of the CDR3 is 14 residues. With 5 bases clipped from V and 3 bases from J, the junction kept 4 bases outside the gene matches. CDR3 nucleotides: TGTGCCAGTAGTTCCGGGACAGGGTACTATGGCTACACCTTC. Its translation is CASSSGTGYYGYTF. The entire variable domain, with the rest obtained from reference TRBV19 and TRBJ1-2, is as follows: DGGITQSPKYLFRKEGQNVTLSCEQNLNHDAMYWYRQDPGQGLRLIYYSQIVNDFQKGDIAEGYSVSREKKESFPLTVTSAQKNPTAFYLCASSSGTGYYGYTFGSGTRLTVV.

The gene calls are TRBV7-6 and TRBJ2-7; 7 bases fit TRBD2. The CDR3 sequence is 15 residues long. In germline, CDR1 is SGHVS, CDR2 FNYEAQ. V lost 5 bases and J lost 3; bases outside the gene matches: 10. CDR3 sequence: CASSPEAGLHYEQYF. The CDR3 region has the DNA TGTGCCAGCAGCCCCGAAGCGGGATTACACTACGAGCAGTACTTC. The full variable domain, in which reference TRBV7-6 and TRBJ2-7 provide the parts outside the CDR3, is GAGVSQSPRYKVTKRGQDVALRCDPISGHVSLYWYRQALGQGPEFLTYFNYEAQQDKSGLPNDRFSAERPEGSISTLTIQRTEQRDSAMYRCASSPEAGLHYEQYFGPGTRLTVT.

The V and J genes are TRBV6-1 and TRBJ1-2; 7 nucleotides match TRBD1. V gave up 6 bases and J gave up 3 bases; unmatched junction bases: 1. The CDR3 loop spans 12 amino acids. Germline V gene data show CDR1 as MNHNS and CDR2 as SASEGT. Written as DNA, the CDR3 is TGTGCCAGCAGGGGACAGTACTATGGCTACACCTTC. Protein sequence: CASRGQYYGYTF.

This chain joins TRBV7-2 and TRBJ2-7; D is ambiguous. Per germline, CDR1 SGHTA and CDR2 FQGNSA. This CDR3 is built from 13 residues. The V end lost 1 base, the J end lost 3 bases, and 7 bases lay between the germline ends. CDR3 amino acids: CASSLGPVYEQYF. Here the CDR3 DNA reads TGTGCCAGCAGCTTAGGTCCAGTCTACGAGCAGTACTTC.

The chain combines TRBV5-1 with TRBJ1-1; 10 bases agree with TRBD1. The germline CDR1 and CDR2 sequences are SGHRS and YFSETQ. CDR3 length: 13 amino acids. V lost 3 bases and J lost 5; bases outside the gene matches: 1. As DNA, the CDR3 is TGCGCCAGCAGCTCGGACAGGGGGACTGAAGCTTTCTTT. Translating gives CASSSDRGTEAFF.

This clone has only one observation. V and J are TRBV10-2 and TRBJ2-3, with D tentatively TRBD2 (5 bases). V lost 3 bases and J 7 bases, leaving 11 bases between the germline ends. The CDR3 is made up of 13 amino acids. Germline V gene data show CDR1 as WSHSY and CDR2 as SAAADI. This chain's CDR3 is CASSESRGNTQYF. Here the CDR3 DNA reads TGCGCCAGCAGTGAATCCAGAGGGAATACGCAGTATTTT.

V usage is TRBV6-5 and J usage is TRBJ1-4; perhaps TRBD1 as D (6 bases). Trimming stripped 0 bases from V and 5 bases from J, with 10 bases between. The CDR3 is 15 residues long. CDR1 is MNHEY and CDR2 is SVGAGI in the germline V gene. The CDR3 region has the DNA TGTGCCAGCAGTTACTCGACAGGAGCGAATGAAAAACTGTTTTTT. The encoded protein is CASSYSTGANEKLFF.

V usage is TRBV2 and J usage is TRBJ2-4, with 8 positions matching TRBD1. Trimming at V came to 10 bases and at J to 6 bases, leaving 11 bases not matched to a gene. The V gene's germline CDR1 is SNHLY and CDR2 FYNNEI. The length of the CDR3 is 14 residues. The CDR3, as DNA: TGTGCCACCCACAGGGGGACACCCACAAACATTCAGTACTTC. Translated: CATHRGTPTNIQYF.